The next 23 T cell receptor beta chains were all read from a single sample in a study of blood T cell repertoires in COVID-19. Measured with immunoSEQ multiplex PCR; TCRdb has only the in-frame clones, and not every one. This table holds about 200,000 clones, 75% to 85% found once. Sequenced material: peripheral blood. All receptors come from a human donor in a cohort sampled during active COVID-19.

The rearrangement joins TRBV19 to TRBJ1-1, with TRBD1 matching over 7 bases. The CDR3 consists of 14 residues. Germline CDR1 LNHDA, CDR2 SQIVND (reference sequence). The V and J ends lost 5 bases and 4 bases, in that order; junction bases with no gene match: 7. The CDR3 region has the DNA TGTGCCAGTAGTTCCCAAAAGGGGGCCACTGAAGCTTTCTTT. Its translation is CASSSQKGATEAFF.

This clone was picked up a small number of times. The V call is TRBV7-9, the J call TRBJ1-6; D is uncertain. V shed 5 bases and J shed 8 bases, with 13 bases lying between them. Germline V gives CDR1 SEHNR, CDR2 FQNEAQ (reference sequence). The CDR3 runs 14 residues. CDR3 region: CASSEGSGDSPLHF. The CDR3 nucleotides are TGTGCCAGCAGCGAAGGGTCCGGGGATTCACCCCTCCACTTT.

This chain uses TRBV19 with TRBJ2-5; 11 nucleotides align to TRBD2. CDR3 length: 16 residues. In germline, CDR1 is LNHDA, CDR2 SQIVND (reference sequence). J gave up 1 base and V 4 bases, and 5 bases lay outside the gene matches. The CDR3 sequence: CASSTRLAGIQETQYF. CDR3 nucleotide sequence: TGTGCCAGTAGTACGAGACTAGCGGGGATCCAAGAGACCCAGTACTTC.

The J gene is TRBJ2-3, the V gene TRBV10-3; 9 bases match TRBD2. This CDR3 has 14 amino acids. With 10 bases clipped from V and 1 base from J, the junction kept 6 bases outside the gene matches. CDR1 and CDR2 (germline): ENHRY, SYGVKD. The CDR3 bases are TGTGCCACCACCTCTAGCGGGGGCACAGATACGCAGTATTTT. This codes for CATTSSGGTDTQYF.

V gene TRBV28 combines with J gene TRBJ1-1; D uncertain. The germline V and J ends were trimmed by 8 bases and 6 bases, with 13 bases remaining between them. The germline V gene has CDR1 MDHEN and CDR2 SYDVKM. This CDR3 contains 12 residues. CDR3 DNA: TGTGCCAGCGGATTTCTGGAGGCTGAAGCTTTCTTT. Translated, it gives CASGFLEAEAFF.

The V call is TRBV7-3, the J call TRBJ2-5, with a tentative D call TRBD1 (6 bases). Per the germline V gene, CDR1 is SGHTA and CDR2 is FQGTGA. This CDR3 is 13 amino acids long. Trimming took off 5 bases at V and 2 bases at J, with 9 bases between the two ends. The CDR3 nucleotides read TGTGCCAGCAGCCCCGACAGGCAAGAGACCCAGTACTTC. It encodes CASSPDRQETQYF.

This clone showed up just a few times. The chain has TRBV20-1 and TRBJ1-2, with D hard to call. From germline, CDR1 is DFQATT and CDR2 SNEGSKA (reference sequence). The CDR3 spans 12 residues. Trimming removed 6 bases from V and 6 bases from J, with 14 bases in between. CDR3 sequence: CSASQLRDGYTF. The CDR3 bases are TGCAGTGCCAGTCAGTTGAGGGATGGCTACACCTTC.

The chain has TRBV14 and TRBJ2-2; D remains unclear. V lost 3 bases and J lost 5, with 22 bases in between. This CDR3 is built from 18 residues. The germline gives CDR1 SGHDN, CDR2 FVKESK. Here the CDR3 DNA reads TGTGCCAGCAGCCAGGCCCGTCGAGCCTCGGGTAGGACCGGGGAGCTGTTTTTT. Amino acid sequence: CASSQARRASGRTGELFF.

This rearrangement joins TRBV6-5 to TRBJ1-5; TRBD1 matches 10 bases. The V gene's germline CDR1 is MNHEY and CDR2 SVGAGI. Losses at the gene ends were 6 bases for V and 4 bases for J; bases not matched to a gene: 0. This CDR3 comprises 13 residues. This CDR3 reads CASRGQGNQPQHF. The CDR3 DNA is TGTGCCAGCAGGGGACAGGGGAATCAGCCCCAGCATTTT.

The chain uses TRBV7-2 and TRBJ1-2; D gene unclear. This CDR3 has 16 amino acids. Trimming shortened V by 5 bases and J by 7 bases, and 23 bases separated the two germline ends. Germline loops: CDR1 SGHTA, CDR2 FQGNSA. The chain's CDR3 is CASSVGRRGEGSGYTF. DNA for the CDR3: TGTGCCAGCAGCGTAGGAAGGCGGGGAGAGGGCTCTGGCTACACCTTC.

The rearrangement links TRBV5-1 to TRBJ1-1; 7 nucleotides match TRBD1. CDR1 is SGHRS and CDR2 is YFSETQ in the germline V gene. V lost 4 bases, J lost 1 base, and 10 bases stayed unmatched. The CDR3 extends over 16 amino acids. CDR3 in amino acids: CASSVQGGNSNTEAFF. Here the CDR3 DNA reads TGCGCCAGCAGCGTTCAGGGGGGAAATTCGAACACTGAAGCTTTCTTT.

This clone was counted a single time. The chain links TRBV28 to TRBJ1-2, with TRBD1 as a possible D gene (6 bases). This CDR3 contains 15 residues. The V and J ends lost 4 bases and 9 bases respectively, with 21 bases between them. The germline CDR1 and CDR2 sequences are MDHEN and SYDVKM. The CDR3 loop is CASSSPDRGALSYTF. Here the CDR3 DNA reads TGTGCCAGCAGTTCACCGGACAGAGGGGCTCTCAGCTACACCTTC.

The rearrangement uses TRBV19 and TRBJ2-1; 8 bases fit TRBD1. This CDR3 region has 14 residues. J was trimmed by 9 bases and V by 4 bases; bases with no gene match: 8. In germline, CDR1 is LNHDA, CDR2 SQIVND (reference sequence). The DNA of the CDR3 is TGTGCCAGTAGTAGACAGGGGCCCTGGAGTGAGCAGTTCTTC. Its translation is CASSRQGPWSEQFF.

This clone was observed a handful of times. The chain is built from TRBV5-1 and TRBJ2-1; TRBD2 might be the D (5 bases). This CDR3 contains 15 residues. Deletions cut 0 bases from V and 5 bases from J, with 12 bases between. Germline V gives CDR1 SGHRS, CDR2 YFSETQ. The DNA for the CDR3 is TGCGCCAGCAGCTTGGAACCCCTCGGGAACAATGAGCAGTTCTTC. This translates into CASSLEPLGNNEQFF.

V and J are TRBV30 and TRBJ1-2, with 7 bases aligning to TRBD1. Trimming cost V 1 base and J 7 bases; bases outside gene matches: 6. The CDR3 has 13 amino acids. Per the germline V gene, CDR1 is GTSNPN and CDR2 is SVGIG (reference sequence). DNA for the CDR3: TGTGCCTGGAGTGCAGACAGGGAAACTGGCTACACCTTC. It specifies CAWSADRETGYTF.

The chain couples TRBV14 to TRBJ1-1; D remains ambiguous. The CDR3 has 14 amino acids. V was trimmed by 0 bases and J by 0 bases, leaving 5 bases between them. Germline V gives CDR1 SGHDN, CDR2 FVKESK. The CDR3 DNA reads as TGTGCCAGCAGCCAAGAAACAGTGAACACTGAAGCTTTCTTT. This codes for CASSQETVNTEAFF.

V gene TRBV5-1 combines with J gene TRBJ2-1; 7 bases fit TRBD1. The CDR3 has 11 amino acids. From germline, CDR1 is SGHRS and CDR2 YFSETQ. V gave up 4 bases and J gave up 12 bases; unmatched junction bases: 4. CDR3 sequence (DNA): TGCGCCAGCAGCCCGGGACAGTCGCAGTTCTTC. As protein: CASSPGQSQFF. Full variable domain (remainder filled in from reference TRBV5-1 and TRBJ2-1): KAGVTQTPRYLIKTRGQQVTLSCSPISGHRSVSWYQQTPGQGLQFLFEYFSETQRNKGNFPGRFSGRQFSNSRSEMNVSTLELGDSALYLCASSPGQSQFFGPGTRLTVL.

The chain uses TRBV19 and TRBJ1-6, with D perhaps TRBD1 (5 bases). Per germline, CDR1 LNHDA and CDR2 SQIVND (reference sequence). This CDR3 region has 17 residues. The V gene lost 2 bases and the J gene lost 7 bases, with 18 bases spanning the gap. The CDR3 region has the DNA TGTGCCAGTAGTATAAGTATCAGCATGGAGGGGAATTCACCCCTCCACTTT. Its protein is CASSISISMEGNSPLHF.

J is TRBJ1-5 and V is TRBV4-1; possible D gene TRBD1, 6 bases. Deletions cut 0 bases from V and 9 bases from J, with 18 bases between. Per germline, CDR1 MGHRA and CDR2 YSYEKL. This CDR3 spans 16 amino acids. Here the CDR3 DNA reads TGCGCCAGCAGCCAAGATAGGAGGACAGCGCTCCGGCCCCAGCATTTT. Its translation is CASSQDRRTALRPQHF.

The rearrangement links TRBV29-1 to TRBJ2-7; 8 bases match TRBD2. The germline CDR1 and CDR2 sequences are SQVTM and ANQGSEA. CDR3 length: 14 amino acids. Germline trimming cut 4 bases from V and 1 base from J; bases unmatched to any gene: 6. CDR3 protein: CSVVQRETSYEQYF. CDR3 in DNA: TGCAGCGTTGTACAGCGGGAGACGTCCTACGAGCAGTACTTC.

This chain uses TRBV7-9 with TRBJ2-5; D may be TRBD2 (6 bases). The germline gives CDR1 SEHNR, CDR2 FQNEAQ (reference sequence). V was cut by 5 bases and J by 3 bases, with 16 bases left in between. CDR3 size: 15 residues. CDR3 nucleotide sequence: TGTGCCAGCAGCCCCCGAAATTCGGGGGAAGAGACCCAGTACTTC. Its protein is CASSPRNSGEETQYF. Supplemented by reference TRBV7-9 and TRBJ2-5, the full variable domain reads DTGVSQNPRHKITKRGQNVTFRCDPISEHNRLYWYRQTLGQGPEFLTYFQNEAQLEKSRLLSDRFSAERPKGSFSTLEIQRTEQGDSAMYLCASSPRNSGEETQYFGPGTRLLVL.

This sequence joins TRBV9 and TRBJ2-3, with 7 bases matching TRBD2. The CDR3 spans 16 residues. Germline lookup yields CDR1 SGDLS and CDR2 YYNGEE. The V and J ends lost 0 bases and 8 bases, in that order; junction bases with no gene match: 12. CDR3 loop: CASSVEASGFVGTQYF. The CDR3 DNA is TGTGCCAGCAGCGTAGAGGCTAGCGGTTTTGTGGGTACGCAGTATTTT.

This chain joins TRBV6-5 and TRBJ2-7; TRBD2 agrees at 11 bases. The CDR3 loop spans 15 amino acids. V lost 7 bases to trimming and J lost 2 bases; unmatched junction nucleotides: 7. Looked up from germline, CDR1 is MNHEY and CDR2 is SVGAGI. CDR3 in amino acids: CASKTSGSSAYEQYF. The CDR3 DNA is TGTGCCAGCAAAACTAGCGGGAGTTCTGCCTACGAGCAGTACTTC.